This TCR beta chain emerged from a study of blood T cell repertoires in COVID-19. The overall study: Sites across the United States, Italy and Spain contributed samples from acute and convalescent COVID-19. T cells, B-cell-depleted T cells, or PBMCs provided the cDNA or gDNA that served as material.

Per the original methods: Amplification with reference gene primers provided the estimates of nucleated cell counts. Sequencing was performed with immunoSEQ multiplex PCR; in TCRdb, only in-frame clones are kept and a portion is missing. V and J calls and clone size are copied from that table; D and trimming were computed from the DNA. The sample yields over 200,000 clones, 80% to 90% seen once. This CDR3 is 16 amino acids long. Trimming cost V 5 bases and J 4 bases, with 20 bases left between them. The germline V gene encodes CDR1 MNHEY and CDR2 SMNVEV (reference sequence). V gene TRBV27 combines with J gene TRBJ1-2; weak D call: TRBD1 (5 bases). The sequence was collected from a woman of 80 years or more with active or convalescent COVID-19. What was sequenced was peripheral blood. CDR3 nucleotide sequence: TGTGCCAGCAGTCACCGGGACTCCCAAATAACCTATGGCTACACCTTC. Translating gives CASSHRDSQITYGYTF.